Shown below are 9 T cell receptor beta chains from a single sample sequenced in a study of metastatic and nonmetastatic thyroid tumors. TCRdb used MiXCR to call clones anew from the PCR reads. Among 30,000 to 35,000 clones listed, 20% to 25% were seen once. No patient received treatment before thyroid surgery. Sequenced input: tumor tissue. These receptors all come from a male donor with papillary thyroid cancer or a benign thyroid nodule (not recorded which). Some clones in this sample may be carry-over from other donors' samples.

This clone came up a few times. CDR3 sequence: CAALGGGCNEQFF. The DNA of the CDR3 is TGTGCCGCCCTCGGCGGTGGGTGCAATGAGCAGTTCTTC. The chain is built from TRBV10-3 and TRBJ2-1; D unclear. Germline V gives CDR1 ENHRY, CDR2 SYGVKD. The CDR3 extends over 13 amino acids. V was pared by 11 bases and J by 6 bases, with 17 bases between.

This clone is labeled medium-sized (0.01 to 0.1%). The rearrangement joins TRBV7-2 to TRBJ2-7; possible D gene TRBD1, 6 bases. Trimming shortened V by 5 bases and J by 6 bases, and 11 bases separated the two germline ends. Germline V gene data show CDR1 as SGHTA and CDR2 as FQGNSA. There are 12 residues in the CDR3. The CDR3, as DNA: TGTGCCAGCAGCCGATCAGGGGTCGAGCAGTACTTC. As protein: CASSRSGVEQYF.

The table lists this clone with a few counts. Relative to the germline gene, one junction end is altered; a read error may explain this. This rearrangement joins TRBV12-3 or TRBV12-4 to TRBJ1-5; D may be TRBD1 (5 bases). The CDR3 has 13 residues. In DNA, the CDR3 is TGTGCCAGCAGTTTTCAGGGTGATCAGTCCCAGCATTTT. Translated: CASSFQGDQSQHF.

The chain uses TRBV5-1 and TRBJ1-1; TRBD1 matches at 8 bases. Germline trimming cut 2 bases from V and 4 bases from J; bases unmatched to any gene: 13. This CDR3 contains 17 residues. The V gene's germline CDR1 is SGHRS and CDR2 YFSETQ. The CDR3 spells CASSFGQGGWVRTEAFF. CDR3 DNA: TGCGCCAGCAGCTTCGGACAGGGTGGGTGGGTGCGCACTGAAGCTTTCTTT.

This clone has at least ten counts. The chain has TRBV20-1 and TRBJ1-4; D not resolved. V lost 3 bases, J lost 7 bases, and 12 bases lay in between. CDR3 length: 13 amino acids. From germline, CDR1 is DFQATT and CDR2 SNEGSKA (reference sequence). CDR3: CSASGLGGEKLFF. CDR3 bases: TGCAGTGCTAGCGGGCTCGGAGGTGAAAAACTGTTTTTT.

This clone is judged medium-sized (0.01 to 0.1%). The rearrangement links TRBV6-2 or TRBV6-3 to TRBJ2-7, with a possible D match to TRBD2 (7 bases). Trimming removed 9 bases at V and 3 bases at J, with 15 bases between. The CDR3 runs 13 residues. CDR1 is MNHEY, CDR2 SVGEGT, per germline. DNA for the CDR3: TGTGCCAGTGGGAGGGGGAGTAACTACGAGCAGTACTTC. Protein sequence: CASGRGSNYEQYF.

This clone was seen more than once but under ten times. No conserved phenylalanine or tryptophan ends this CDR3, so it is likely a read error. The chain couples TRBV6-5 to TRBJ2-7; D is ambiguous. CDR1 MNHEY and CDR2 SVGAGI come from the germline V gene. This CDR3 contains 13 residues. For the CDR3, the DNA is TGTGCCAGTAGTTATGTGACTGCTACGAGGCAGTACCTC. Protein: CASSYVTATRQYL.

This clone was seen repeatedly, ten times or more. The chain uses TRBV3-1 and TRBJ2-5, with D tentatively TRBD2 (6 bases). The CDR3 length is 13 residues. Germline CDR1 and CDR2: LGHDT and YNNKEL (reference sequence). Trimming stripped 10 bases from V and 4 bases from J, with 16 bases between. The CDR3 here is CATRDSLRETQYF. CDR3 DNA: TGTGCCACTCGGGACTCATTGAGAGAGACCCAGTACTTC.

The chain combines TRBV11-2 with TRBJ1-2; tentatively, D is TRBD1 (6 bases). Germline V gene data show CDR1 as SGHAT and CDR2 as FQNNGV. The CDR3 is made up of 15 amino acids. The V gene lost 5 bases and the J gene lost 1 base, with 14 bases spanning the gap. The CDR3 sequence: CASSPSTGNNYGYTF. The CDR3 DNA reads TGTGCCAGCAGCCCATCGACAGGAAATAACTATGGCTACACCTTC.